A selection of T cell receptor beta chains follows, all from one sample in a study of neurological immune-mediated disorders. From the 5' RACE reads, TCRdb called clonotypes with MiXCR, one entry per CDR3 protein. The sample consists of approximately 50,000 distinct CDR3 sequences, 3% to 4.5% of them appearing once. The sample was PBMCs. These receptors were obtained from a man aged 55 to 69 with multiple sclerosis. Each CDR3 is given with its conserved first and last residue. A D gene is named only where the DNA matches it firmly. The size field is filled for only some rows; it gives once, few, many or a size class.

d_gene,j_gene,abundance,v_gene,CDR3nt,CDR3aa
-,TRBJ2-3,many,TRBV10-2,TGCGCCAGCAGCCCCTCGGTAGGGGATACGCAGTATTTT,CASSPSVGDTQYF
-,TRBJ2-1,many,TRBV5-1,TGCGCCAGCAGTGGGGTAGACTCCTACAATGAGCAGTTCTTC,CASSGVDSYNEQFF
TRBD1,TRBJ1-4,many,TRBV5-1,TGCGCCAGCAGTCCAGGGGGCCTCAATGAAAAACTGTTTTTT,CASSPGGLNEKLFF
TRBD2,TRBJ2-3,few,TRBV11-1,TGTGCCAGCAGCCCCCAGGCGGGGGGGCTTACAGATACGCAGTATTTT,CASSPQAGGLTDTQYF
-,TRBJ1-6,-,TRBV20-1,TGCAGTGCTAGAGGCACTGGGCTGGATTCAACCCTCAACTTT,CSARGTGLDSTLNF
TRBD2,TRBJ2-1,many,TRBV24-1,TGTGCCACCAGTGACTCCTCAAGAGGGAGGGTGAAGTTCTTC,CATSDSSRGRVKFF
-,TRBJ2-3,many,TRBV20-1,TGCAGTGCTATGGATCAGTCCACAGATACGCAGTATTTT,CSAMDQSTDTQYF
-,TRBJ1-2,-,TRBV11-3,TGTGCCAGCAGCTTAGTTAGCCTAGGCTACACCTTC,CASSLVSLGYTF
-,TRBJ2-5,few,TRBV20-1,TGCAGTGCCCCGGGGGAAGGGGCCGAACTACAAGAGACCCAGTACTTC,CSAPGEGAELQETQYF
-,TRBJ1-2,many,TRBV7-9,TGTGCCAGCAGCTTAGCTAGGGACGCTGGCTACACCTTC,CASSLARDAGYTF
TRBD2,TRBJ2-7,many,TRBV20-1,TGCAGTGCCCAACGGACTAGCGGGAGGTACGAGCAGTACTTC,CSAQRTSGRYEQYF
-,TRBJ2-3,-,TRBV4-1,TGCGCCAGCAGCCAAGATTTGACTTACAGCACAGATACGCAGTATTTT,CASSQDLTYSTDTQYF